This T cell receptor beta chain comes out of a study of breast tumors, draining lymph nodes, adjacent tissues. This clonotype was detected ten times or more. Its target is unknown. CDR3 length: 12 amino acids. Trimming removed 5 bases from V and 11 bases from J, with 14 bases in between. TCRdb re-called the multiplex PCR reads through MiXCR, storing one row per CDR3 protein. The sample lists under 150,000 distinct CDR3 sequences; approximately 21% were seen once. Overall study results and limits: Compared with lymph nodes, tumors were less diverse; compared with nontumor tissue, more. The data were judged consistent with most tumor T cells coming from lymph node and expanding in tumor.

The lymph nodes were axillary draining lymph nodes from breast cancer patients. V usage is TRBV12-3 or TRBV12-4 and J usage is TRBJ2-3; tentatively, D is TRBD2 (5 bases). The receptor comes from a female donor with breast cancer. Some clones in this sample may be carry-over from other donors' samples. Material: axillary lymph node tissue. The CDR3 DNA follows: TGTGCCAGCAGTCACGGACTCTCAAAGCAGTATTTT. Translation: CASSHGLSKQYF.